These T cell receptor beta chains were read from a single sample in a study of T cell repertoires in cytomegalovirus infection. TCRdb reprocessed the reads via MiXCR and lists one record per CDR3 protein. The sample has about 240,000 distinct CDR3 sequences, 9% to 15% seen once; the top ten hold 1.5% to 2%. The sequenced material came from PBMCs. The receptors shown here come from a human donor in good health (CMV status not recorded). Some clones in this sample may be carry-over from other donors' samples. CDR3s include the opening cysteine and the closing phenylalanine or tryptophan. Each record gives: D gene, V gene, J gene, clone size, CDR3 protein, CDR3 DNA. D genes are given only for firm matches. Clone size is shown for a subset of rows, as once, few, many or a class of expanded clone.

-,TRBV7-2,TRBJ1-6,many,CASSLGRAYNSPLHF,TGTGCCAGCAGCTTAGGCAGGGCCTATAATTCACCCCTCCACTTT
-,TRBV19,TRBJ2-6,-,CASSILSETGANVLTF,TGTGCCAGTAGTATTTTGTCGGAAACTGGGGCCAACGTCCTGACTTTC
TRBD1,TRBV6-5,TRBJ2-1,many,CASSYSPPGTGVYNEQFF,TGTGCCAGCAGTTACTCGCCCCCCGGGACAGGGGTTTACAATGAGCAGTTCTTC
TRBD1,TRBV12-3/TRBV12-4,TRBJ1-1,-,CASSMGPTGVNTEAFF,TGTGCCAGCAGTATGGGCCCGACAGGGGTGAACACTGAAGCTTTCTTT
-,TRBV7-2,TRBJ2-7,many,CASSLEGRPHEQYF,TGTGCCAGCAGCTTAGAAGGTCGTCCCCACGAGCAGTACTTC
TRBD2,TRBV6-2/TRBV6-3,TRBJ2-5,many,CASSYSKRGDQETQYF,TGTGCCAGCAGTTACTCGAAGCGGGGGGACCAAGAGACCCAGTACTTC
TRBD1,TRBV29-1,TRBJ1-1,few,CSVVGQSFTEAFF,TGCAGCGTTGTGGGACAGTCCTTCACTGAAGCTTTCTTT
-,TRBV7-2,TRBJ2-7,many,CASSLWSLQGYEQYF,TGTGCCAGCAGCTTATGGTCCTTACAAGGGTACGAGCAGTACTTC
-,TRBV10-3,TRBJ1-5,few,CAISGQPDQPQHF,TGTGCCATCAGTGGACAGCCCGATCAGCCCCAGCATTTT
-,TRBV5-4,TRBJ2-7,-,CASSLDFGGGSSYEQYF,TGTGCCAGCAGCTTGGACTTTGGGGGAGGTTCCTCCTACGAGCAGTACTTC
-,TRBV29-1,TRBJ1-1,many,CSVVGLGEAFF,TGCAGCGTTGTTGGCTTGGGTGAAGCTTTCTTT
-,TRBV7-9,TRBJ2-3,many,CASSSYRGTDTQYF,TGTGCCAGCAGCTCCTACCGGGGAACAGATACGCAGTATTTT
-,TRBV20-1,TRBJ1-1,many,CSAPPPQLSNTEAFF,TGCAGTGCTCCGCCCCCACAGTTGTCGAACACTGAAGCTTTCTTT
TRBD1,TRBV7-9,TRBJ2-7,many,CASSLVTGQVYEQYF,TGTGCCAGCAGCTTAGTAACGGGACAGGTATACGAGCAGTACTTC
-,TRBV10-3,TRBJ1-1,many,CAISESIGNTEAFF,TGTGCCATCAGTGAGTCGATTGGAAACACTGAAGCTTTCTTT
-,TRBV28,TRBJ1-5,-,CASTVGGNWDQPQHF,TGTGCCAGCACAGTTGGAGGGAATTGGGATCAGCCCCAGCATTTT
TRBD1,TRBV6-5,TRBJ1-5,many,CASRRDRRNQPQHF,TGTGCCAGCAGAAGGGACAGACGCAATCAGCCCCAGCATTTT
TRBD2,TRBV9,TRBJ2-5,-,CASSRGDSGGEETQYF,TGTGCCAGCAGCCGGGGGGATAGCGGGGGGGAAGAGACCCAGTACTTC
-,TRBV7-3,TRBJ2-1,many,CASSLRRTSTGEQFF,TGTGCCAGCAGCTTACGGCGGACCTCTACAGGCGAGCAGTTCTTC
TRBD1,TRBV29-1,TRBJ2-7,few,CSVEETGTGGQYF,TGCAGCGTTGAAGAGACCGGGACAGGGGGACAGTACTTC
-,TRBV7-3,TRBJ1-4,many,CASSPYRARNEKLFF,TGTGCCAGCAGCCCCTACAGGGCCCGTAATGAAAAACTGTTTTTT
-,TRBV12-3/TRBV12-4,TRBJ2-7,many,CASSLDRARGEYF,TGTGCCAGCAGTTTAGACCGGGCTCGAGGGGAGTACTTC
-,TRBV5-5,TRBJ1-1,few,CASSLEAGAAFF,TGTGCCAGCAGCTTGGAAGCGGGGGCAGCTTTCTTT
-,TRBV7-9,TRBJ2-7,many,CASSYLDEQYF,TGTGCCAGCAGCTACCTCGACGAGCAGTACTTC
TRBD1,TRBV11-3,TRBJ2-6,many,CASSLATGASSGANVLTF,TGTGCCAGCAGCTTAGCTACAGGGGCCAGCTCTGGGGCCAACGTCCTGACTTTC
-,TRBV5-6,TRBJ2-1,many,CASSSGPTSYNEQFF,TGTGCCAGCAGCTCGGGACCAACCTCCTACAATGAGCAGTTCTTC
TRBD1,TRBV2,TRBJ2-1,many,CASESGTGFAAEQFF,TGTGCCAGCGAATCCGGGACAGGGTTTGCGGCTGAGCAGTTCTTC
-,TRBV20-1,TRBJ2-7,-,CSAREEQSSYEQYF,TGCAGTGCTAGAGAAGAGCAAAGCTCCTACGAGCAGTACTTC
TRBD1,TRBV7-8,TRBJ2-5,many,CASSLEGQWETQYF,TGTGCCAGCAGCTTAGAGGGACAGTGGGAGACCCAGTACTTC
-,TRBV19,TRBJ2-2,many,CASSPSPGRNTGELFF,TGTGCCAGTAGTCCTTCACCGGGACGGAACACCGGGGAGCTGTTTTTT
TRBD1,TRBV29-1,TRBJ1-1,-,CSVDQGGANTEAFF,TGCAGCGTTGACCAGGGGGGGGCGAACACTGAAGCTTTCTTT
TRBD1,TRBV27,TRBJ2-1,-,CASRRYRGVYNGQFF,TGTGCCAGCAGGAGGTACAGGGGGGTCTACAATGGGCAGTTCTTC
-,TRBV2,TRBJ1-3,-,CASSEQGNTIYF,TGTGCCAGCAGTGAACAGGGAAACACCATATATTTT
-,TRBV6-2/TRBV6-3,TRBJ2-7,many,CASRDRRPDEQYF,TGTGCCAGCCGAGACAGGCGCCCCGACGAGCAGTACTTC
-,TRBV7-6,TRBJ1-1,many,CASSALENTEAFF,TGTGCCAGCAGCGCACTAGAGAACACTGAAGCTTTCTTT